Following are 17 T cell receptor beta chains from one sample sequenced in a study of blood T cell repertoires in COVID-19. TCRdb's table, derived via immunoSEQ multiplex PCR, lists solely in-frame clones and lacks some. The sample records approximately 160,000 clones, about 90% being singletons. Sequencing used peripheral blood. The receptors derive from a woman between 65 and 79 years old with acute or convalescent COVID-19.

V and J are TRBV25-1 and TRBJ2-2, with TRBD2 identical over 7 bases. The CDR3 is 14 amino acids. After removal of 4 bases from V and 5 bases from J, the junction contained 4 bases not matched to a gene. From germline, CDR1 is MGHDK and CDR2 SYGVNS. CDR3 sequence (DNA): TGTGCCAGCAGTGGGGCGGGGGATACCGGGGAGCTGTTTTTT. It specifies CASSGAGDTGELFF.

The DNA of the CDR3 is TGTGCCAGCATGGCCCCTTACACTGAAGCTTTCTTT. Translated: CASMAPYTEAFF. The rearrangement links TRBV4-2 to TRBJ1-1, with D unclear. The CDR3 spans 12 residues. V lost 7 bases to trimming and J lost 3 bases, with 9 bases between them. Looked up from germline, CDR1 is LGHNA and CDR2 is YNFKEQ.

CDR3 DNA: TGTGCCAGCTCACCAGCGGGCTTCGACACTGAAGCTTTCTTT. It is translated as CASSPAGFDTEAFF. V gene TRBV18 combines with J gene TRBJ1-1; D is unresolved. V dropped 2 bases and J dropped 3 bases, with 10 bases sitting between them. The CDR3 is 14 residues long. The V gene's germline CDR1 is KGHSH and CDR2 LQKENI. Variable domain in full (rest from reference TRBV18 and TRBJ1-1): NAGVMQNPRHLVRRRGQEARLRCSPMKGHSHVYWYRQLPEEGLKFMVYLQKENIIDESGMPKERFSAEFPKEGPSILRIQQVVRGDSAAYFCASSPAGFDTEAFFGQGTRLTVV.

The rearrangement joins TRBV7-9 to TRBJ2-1; 11 positions agree with TRBD2. V trimming: 1 base; J trimming: 4 bases; junction bases outside the gene matches: 12. The CDR3 contains 19 residues. Germline CDR1 and CDR2: SEHNR and FQNEAQ (reference sequence). CDR3 DNA: TGTGCCAGCAGCTTAGGGCTCGTCGCTAGCGGGAGGAGTTACAATGAGCAGTTCTTC. Amino acid sequence: CASSLGLVASGRSYNEQFF.

The gene calls are TRBV27 and TRBJ1-2, with TRBD1 identical over 7 bases. Losses at the gene ends were 8 bases for V and 4 bases for J; bases not matched to a gene: 10. This CDR3 has 14 residues. CDR1 MNHEY and CDR2 SMNVEV come from the germline V gene (reference sequence). CDR3 amino acids: CASARTGPSYGYTF. CDR3 coding DNA: TGTGCCAGCGCTAGGACAGGCCCGTCCTATGGCTACACCTTC.

This clone was seen a single time. This sequence joins TRBV7-2 and TRBJ2-1; 12 bases agree with TRBD2. CDR1 SGHTA and CDR2 FQGNSA come from the germline V gene. CDR3 size: 17 residues. V was pared by 1 base and J by 7 bases, with 8 bases of the junction left unmatched. The CDR3 spells CASSLVPTSGSVNEQFF. In DNA, the CDR3 is TGTGCCAGCAGCTTAGTGCCGACTAGCGGGAGCGTTAATGAGCAGTTCTTC.

Only a few counts were recorded for this clone. The CDR3 DNA reads TGTGCCAGCAGCTTAGGGTCCGGGACAGGGCTCACTGAAGCTTTCTTT. It is translated as CASSLGSGTGLTEAFF. The chain couples TRBV7-2 to TRBJ1-1, with 9 bases lining up with TRBD1. CDR3 length: 16 residues. The germline V gene encodes CDR1 SGHTA and CDR2 FQGNSA. Unmatched junction bases numbered 7, after V lost 1 base and J lost 4 bases.

The rearrangement joins TRBV30 to TRBJ1-2; D possibly corresponds to TRBD1 (5 bases). The germline CDR1 and CDR2 sequences are GTSNPN and SVGIG (reference sequence). V was shortened by 4 bases and J by 2 bases, with 11 bases between the two germline ends. The CDR3 is 13 residues long. Here the CDR3 reads CAWTGDTNYGYTF. The CDR3 bases are TGTGCCTGGACGGGGGATACGAACTATGGCTACACCTTC.

On this clone itself: The sample has other DNA sequences that encode this CDR3 too. The J gene is TRBJ1-2, the V gene TRBV28; a possible D gene is TRBD1 (6 bases). Trimming took off 7 bases at V and 10 bases at J, with 19 bases between the two ends. CDR3 length: 13 residues. Germline V CDR1 and CDR2: MDHEN, SYDVKM. The CDR3 protein is CASNPTAGAPYTF. The CDR3 DNA reads TGTGCCAGCAATCCAACCGCGGGGGCTCCCTACACCTTC.

V usage is TRBV5-1 and J usage is TRBJ2-2, with 9 bases aligning to TRBD2. With V trimmed by 7 bases and J by 4 bases, 5 bases remained unmatched. The CDR3 extends over 14 amino acids. Looked up from germline, CDR1 is SGHRS and CDR2 is YFSETQ. The CDR3 here is CASSTSGSTGELFF. The CDR3 region has the DNA TGCGCCAGCTCGACTAGCGGTAGCACCGGGGAGCTGTTTTTT.

This clone turned up a few times. The chain uses TRBV6-5 and TRBJ2-1, with TRBD2 identical over 11 bases. V dropped 6 bases and J dropped 5; count of bases not matched to a gene: 6. The CDR3 loop spans 15 amino acids. Germline-derived CDR1 and CDR2 are MNHEY and SVGAGI. The DNA for the CDR3 is TGTGCCAGCAGCGTAACTAGCGGGGGCCACAATGAGCAGTTCTTC. It codes for CASSVTSGGHNEQFF.

The gene calls are TRBV27 and TRBJ1-6; D gene unclear. The CDR3 is made up of 13 amino acids. The V and J ends lost 3 bases and 10 bases respectively, with 10 bases between them. Germline CDR1 MNHEY, CDR2 SMNVEV (reference sequence). In nucleotides, the CDR3 is TGTGCCAGCAGTTTTGTCAGAGCGTCACCCCTCCACTTT. Protein: CASSFVRASPLHF.

The V call is TRBV29-1, the J call TRBJ2-5, with TRBD1 as a possible D gene (6 bases). Germline assignment: CDR1 SQVTM and CDR2 ANQGSEA. The CDR3 length is 13 residues. Trimming removed 3 bases from V and 2 bases from J, with 10 bases in between. CDR3 residues: CSVEARGQETQYF. CDR3 nucleotides: TGCAGCGTTGAGGCCAGGGGTCAAGAGACCCAGTACTTC.

The rearrangement joins TRBV5-6 to TRBJ2-7; possibly TRBD1 for D (5 bases). CDR3 size: 14 residues. V lost 1 base to trimming and J lost 5 bases, with 13 bases between them. CDR1 and CDR2 from the germline V gene are SGHDT and YYEEEE. This chain's CDR3 is CASSLMRRVNEQYF. Here the CDR3 DNA reads TGTGCCAGCAGCTTGATGCGCAGGGTCAACGAGCAGTACTTC.

The chain employs TRBV6-2 or TRBV6-3 and TRBJ1-1; D is undetermined. The CDR3 is 16 amino acids. V was trimmed by 2 bases and J by 3 bases, leaving 16 bases between them. The germline V gene encodes CDR1 MNHEY and CDR2 SVGEGT. The CDR3 here is CASSYTIGGPDTEAFF. CDR3 coding DNA: TGTGCCAGCAGTTACACGATTGGTGGGCCGGACACTGAAGCTTTCTTT.

The rearrangement joins TRBV19 to TRBJ1-1, with TRBD1 identical over 7 bases. From germline, CDR1 is LNHDA and CDR2 SQIVND (reference sequence). The CDR3 covers 14 residues. J lost 1 base, V lost 7 bases, and 6 bases had no gene match. CDR3 in amino acids: CASTLNRGNTEAFF. As DNA, the CDR3 is TGTGCCAGTACCTTAAACAGGGGGAACACTGAAGCTTTCTTT.

The chain links TRBV5-1 to TRBJ1-1; TRBD1 is a possible D gene (6 bases). Looked up from germline, CDR1 is SGHRS and CDR2 is YFSETQ. With 0 bases removed from V and 5 bases from J, the gap between germline ends came to 17 bases. The CDR3 has 16 amino acids. CDR3 bases: TGCGCCAGCAGCTTGGCGCTGGGGGGGCGGCGGACTGAAGCTTTCTTT. Amino acids: CASSLALGGRRTEAFF.